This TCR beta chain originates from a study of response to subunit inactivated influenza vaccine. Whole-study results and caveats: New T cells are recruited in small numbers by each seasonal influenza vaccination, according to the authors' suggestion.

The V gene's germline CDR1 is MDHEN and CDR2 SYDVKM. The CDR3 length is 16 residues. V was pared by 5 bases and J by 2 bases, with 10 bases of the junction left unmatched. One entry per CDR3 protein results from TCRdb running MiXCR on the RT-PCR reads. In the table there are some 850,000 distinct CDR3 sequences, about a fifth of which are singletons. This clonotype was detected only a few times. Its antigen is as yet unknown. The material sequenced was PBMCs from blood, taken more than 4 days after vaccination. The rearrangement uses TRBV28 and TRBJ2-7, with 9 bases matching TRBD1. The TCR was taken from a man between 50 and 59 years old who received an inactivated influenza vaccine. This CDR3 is CASSATGGQTAYEQYF. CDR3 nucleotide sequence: TGTGCCAGCAGTGCGACAGGGGGTCAAACGGCCTACGAGCAGTACTTC.